This record looks at one T cell receptor beta chain sequence and its context. Given a much more abundant clone one base away, this may be a read error. Both TRBC1 and TRBC2 were covered by a beta constant-region primer of two equimolar oligonucleotides. Nested alpha and beta constant-region primers with the SP2 primer drove four PCR rounds on ligated cDNA. TCRdb reanalysed the UMI-ligation and nested PCR reads using MiXCR and keeps one entry per CDR3 protein. Of 80,000 to 95,000 distinct CDR3 sequences listed, roughly 9.2% are singletons. The sample originates from a study of naive and memory T cell subsets. This TCR came from a human donor in good health. Sequences were obtained from naive CD8+ T cells from blood.

The CDR3 reads CASSPPGIGNKKQYF. In DNA, the CDR3 is TGTGCCAGCTCACCCCCCGGGATAGGGAATAAGAAGCAGTACTTC. The chain recombines TRBV18 with TRBJ2-7; maybe TRBD2 (5 bases). CDR3 size: 15 residues. Trimming removed 3 bases at V and 8 bases at J, with 20 bases between. Germline CDR1 and CDR2: KGHSH and LQKENI. The full variable domain, with the rest looked up from reference TRBV18 and TRBJ2-7, is NAGVMQNPRHLVRRRGQEARLRCSPMKGHSHVYWYRQLPEEGLKFMVYLQKENIIDESGMPKERFSAEFPKEGPSILRIQQVVRGDSAAYFCASSPPGIGNKKQYFGPGTRLTVT.